The 23 T cell receptor beta chains below come from one sample, sequenced in a study of T cell repertoires in cytomegalovirus infection. TCRdb itself ran the reads through MiXCR, one entry per CDR3 protein. In the table there are around 900,000 distinct CDR3 sequences, less than 35% of which are singletons. No antigens are known for them. The sequences come from cultured CD8+ T cells from PBMCs, collected from culture after CMV antigen stimulation. These receptors came from a human donor in good health (CMV status not recorded). Some clones in this sample may be carry-over from other donors' samples.

The V call is TRBV10-2, the J call TRBJ2-7, with 9 bases identical to TRBD2. Trimming cost V 5 bases and J 3 bases; bases outside gene matches: 5. Per the germline V gene, CDR1 is WSHSY and CDR2 is SAAADI. This CDR3 contains 14 residues. The CDR3 nucleotides read TGCGCCAGCAGTCTCCAGCGGGGGGACTACGAGCAGTACTTC. Amino acids: CASSLQRGDYEQYF.

The chain recombines TRBV10-3 with TRBJ2-6; unclear D gene. The CDR3 has 16 residues. Germline V gene sequence: CDR1 ENHRY, CDR2 SYGVKD. V shed 3 bases and J shed 1 base, with 10 bases lying between them. The chain's CDR3 is CAISERSLSGANVLTF. The CDR3 nucleotides are TGTGCCATCAGTGAACGGAGTTTATCTGGGGCCAACGTCCTGACTTTC.

This chain links TRBV5-1 with TRBJ2-4; TRBD2 might be the D (6 bases). Germline lookup yields CDR1 SGHRS and CDR2 YFSETQ. Trimming took off 3 bases at V and 1 base at J, with 11 bases between the two ends. CDR3 length equals 15 residues. The chain's CDR3 is CASSWTGVAKNIQYF. Here the CDR3 DNA reads TGCGCCAGCAGCTGGACGGGGGTCGCCAAAAACATTCAGTACTTC. Variable domain in full (rest from reference TRBV5-1 and TRBJ2-4): KAGVTQTPRYLIKTRGQQVTLSCSPISGHRSVSWYQQTPGQGLQFLFEYFSETQRNKGNFPGRFSGRQFSNSRSEMNVSTLELGDSALYLCASSWTGVAKNIQYFGAGTRLSVL.

This clonotype appeared a few times. The chain employs TRBV7-9 and TRBJ1-1; 8 positions agree with TRBD1. Trimming took 5 bases from V and 2 from J; bases not matched to a gene: 22. Germline CDR1 is SEHNR and CDR2 is FQNEAQ (reference sequence). CDR3 length: 20 residues. In DNA form, the CDR3 reads TGTGCCAGCAGCACCCTGAGCCCTGACAGGGGTGAGATGGGAAACACTGAAGCTTTCTTT. Amino acids: CASSTLSPDRGEMGNTEAFF.

This clonotype was seen a handful of times. The gene calls are TRBV7-9 and TRBJ2-5, with D unresolved. The ends were cut back, 2 bases at V and 2 bases at J, with 12 bases in the middle. CDR3 length: 15 amino acids. Looked up from germline, CDR1 is SEHNR and CDR2 is FQNEAQ (reference sequence). The CDR3 is CASSLQPGEQETQYF. CDR3 DNA: TGTGCCAGCAGCTTACAACCCGGAGAGCAAGAGACCCAGTACTTC.

This clonotype was found a few times. The chain combines TRBV9 with TRBJ2-5; TRBD2 agrees at 8 bases. The CDR3 contains 18 residues. Germline V lookup: CDR1 SGDLS, CDR2 YYNGEE. J was trimmed by 2 bases and V by 0 bases; bases with no gene match: 12. The CDR3 DNA is TGTGCCAGCAGCGTAGGATCGGGTGGACTAGCTATACAAGAGACCCAGTACTTC. Translating it yields CASSVGSGGLAIQETQYF.

This clonotype was detected many times. V usage is TRBV6-2 or TRBV6-3 and J usage is TRBJ1-1; TRBD1 is a possible D gene (5 bases). Germline V lookup: CDR1 MNHEY, CDR2 SVGEGT. The CDR3 consists of 14 residues. The V gene lost 5 bases and the J gene lost 0 bases, with 10 bases spanning the gap. The CDR3, as DNA: TGTGCCAGCAGTCCATGGGGGATGAACACTGAAGCTTTCTTT. It translates to CASSPWGMNTEAFF.

V is TRBV10-3 and J is TRBJ1-4; D unresolved. This CDR3 contains 13 residues. Between the trimmed V and J ends, which lost 2 bases and 2 bases, there was a span of 3 bases. The V gene's germline CDR1 is ENHRY and CDR2 SYGVKD. The CDR3 DNA sequence: TGTGCCATCAGTGAGAGTACTAATGAAAAACTGTTTTTT. Its translation is CAISESTNEKLFF.

Only a few counts were recorded for this clonotype. The genes are TRBV10-3 and TRBJ2-7; the match to TRBD1 covers 8 bases. This CDR3 contains 15 residues. With 3 bases clipped from V and 3 bases from J, the junction kept 7 bases outside the gene matches. CDR1 and CDR2 (germline): ENHRY, SYGVKD. The CDR3 coding sequence is TGTGCCATCAGTGAAGGTCAGGGGGCCAACTACGAGCAGTACGTC. Translating gives CAISEGQGANYEQYV.

The J gene is TRBJ2-7, the V gene TRBV7-9; D may be TRBD1 or TRBD2 (5 bases each). The V gene lost 5 bases and the J gene lost 5 bases, with 16 bases spanning the gap. CDR3 length: 14 amino acids. Germline lookup yields CDR1 SEHNR and CDR2 FQNEAQ (reference sequence). Written as DNA, the CDR3 is TGTGCCAGCAGCCTCTGGGACCGGGCCCACGAGCAGTACTTC. As protein: CASSLWDRAHEQYF.

This clonotype was seen just once. The chain carries TRBV10-3 and TRBJ2-3; D unclear. The germline V gene has CDR1 ENHRY and CDR2 SYGVKD. This CDR3 has 12 residues. Trimming removed 5 bases from V and 4 bases from J, with 7 bases in between. The CDR3 coding sequence is TGTGCCATCAGTAATGGTGCAGATACGCAGTATTTT. Protein sequence: CAISNGADTQYF.

This sequence joins TRBV6-1 and TRBJ1-4; a weak D match, TRBD1 (5 bases). Germline values: CDR1 MNHNS, CDR2 SASEGT. CDR3 size: 17 residues. Trimming pared 2 bases from V and 7 bases from J, leaving 20 bases between. CDR3 coding DNA: TGTGCCAGCAGTGAATACGGTCCCAACCTAAGGGGTGAAAAACTGTTTTTT. It yields the protein CASSEYGPNLRGEKLFF.

This chain joins TRBV11-3 and TRBJ2-1, with D uncertain. This CDR3 spans 13 amino acids. Germline V gene sequence: CDR1 SGHNT, CDR2 YENEEA. Trimming shortened V by 4 bases and J by 8 bases, and 12 bases separated the two germline ends. CDR3 sequence: CASSSYMGDEQFF. CDR3 DNA: TGTGCCAGCAGCTCGTACATGGGCGATGAGCAGTTCTTC.

There are many counts of this clonotype. This chain joins TRBV7-2 and TRBJ2-5, with D possibly matching TRBD1 (5 bases). V was trimmed by 4 bases and J by 5 bases, leaving 14 bases between them. CDR3 size: 14 residues. Per the germline V gene, CDR1 is SGHTA and CDR2 is FQGNSA. This chain's CDR3 is CASSSEIAGETQYF. CDR3 coding DNA: TGTGCCAGCAGCTCCGAAATAGCAGGGGAGACCCAGTACTTC. Full variable domain (remainder filled in from reference TRBV7-2 and TRBJ2-5): GAGVSQSPSNKVTEKGKDVELRCDPISGHTALYWYRQSLGQGLEFLIYFQGNSAPDKSGLPSDRFSAERTGGSVSTLTIQRTQQEDSAVYLCASSSEIAGETQYFGPGTRLLVL.

The chain joins TRBV4-3 to TRBJ2-5; D may be TRBD2 (5 bases). The CDR3 covers 13 residues. Germline CDR1 and CDR2: LGHNA and YSLEER. The V and J ends lost 0 bases and 9 bases respectively, with 11 bases between them. The CDR3 coding sequence is TGCGCCAGCAGCCAAGACTCGGGGAAGGCCCAGTACTTC. This translates into CASSQDSGKAQYF.

This chain joins TRBV19 and TRBJ1-1; no clear D. CDR3 length: 14 amino acids. Between the trimmed V and J ends, which lost 3 bases and 5 bases, there was a span of 13 bases. Germline V lookup: CDR1 LNHDA, CDR2 SQIVND (reference sequence). This CDR3 is CASSINGRWTEAFF. CDR3 DNA: TGTGCCAGTAGTATCAACGGGCGGTGGACTGAAGCTTTCTTT.

This chain uses TRBV19 with TRBJ1-2; D not resolved. CDR3 length equals 12 residues. V lost 6 bases and J 8 bases, leaving 13 bases between the germline ends. Germline CDR1 LNHDA, CDR2 SQIVND (reference sequence). CDR3 protein: CASRVNHWGYTF. CDR3 DNA sequence: TGTGCCAGTAGGGTGAACCACTGGGGCTACACCTTC.

This clonotype was found many times. The V call is TRBV7-2, the J call TRBJ2-1, with 10 bases aligning to TRBD2. V shed 4 bases, J shed 4 bases, and the junction held 4 bases outside the gene matches. The germline gives CDR1 SGHTA, CDR2 FQGNSA. The CDR3 length is 15 residues. As DNA, the CDR3 is TGTGCCAGCAGCTCCAGCGGGGGGGGTTACAATGAGCAGTTCTTC. The encoded protein is CASSSSGGGYNEQFF. Full variable domain (outside the CDR3, taken from reference TRBV7-2 and TRBJ2-1): GAGVSQSPSNKVTEKGKDVELRCDPISGHTALYWYRQSLGQGLEFLIYFQGNSAPDKSGLPSDRFSAERTGGSVSTLTIQRTQQEDSAVYLCASSSSGGGYNEQFFGPGTRLTVL.

The chain employs TRBV18 and TRBJ1-1; no reliable D call. V was clipped by 0 bases and J by 8 bases, with 10 bases between them. The length of the CDR3 is 13 residues. Per germline, CDR1 KGHSH and CDR2 LQKENI. The CDR3 sequence is CASSPPDRHEAFF. The DNA for the CDR3 is TGTGCCAGCTCACCACCGGATAGACACGAAGCTTTCTTT.

The chain joins TRBV7-8 to TRBJ2-3; the D gene is possibly TRBD1 (6 bases). The CDR3 covers 14 residues. Germline V CDR1 and CDR2: SGHVS, FQNEAQ. Trimming removed 10 bases from V and 0 bases from J, with 14 bases in between. Here the CDR3 reads CATIRQESTDTQYF. CDR3 bases: TGTGCCACGATCCGACAGGAGAGCACAGATACGCAGTATTTT.

This clonotype was counted at least ten times. The chain combines TRBV6-2 or TRBV6-3 with TRBJ2-2; D is undetermined. In germline, CDR1 is MNHEY, CDR2 SVGEGT. The CDR3 contains 11 residues. Trimming removed 2 bases at V and 8 bases at J, with 3 bases between. In nucleotides, the CDR3 is TGTGCCAGCAGTTACGGAGGGGAGCTGTTTTTT. Its translation is CASSYGGELFF.

To note about this clonotype: One base away lies a much larger clone, so this may be a sequencing read error. The chain recombines TRBV7-4 with TRBJ2-5; possibly TRBD1 or TRBD2 for D (5 bases each). Germline V lookup: CDR1 SGHVT, CDR2 SQSDAQ. The CDR3 is 15 residues long. CDR3 coding DNA: TGTGCCAGCAACTTAAACAGGAGGACCGAAGAGACCCAGTACTTC. Amino acid sequence: CASNLNRRTEETQYF. The complete variable domain, with remaining parts taken from reference TRBV7-4 and TRBJ2-5, reads GAGVSQSPRYKVAKRGRDVALRCDSISGHVTLYWYRQTLGQGSEVLTYSQSDAQRDKSGRPSGRFSAERPERSVSTLKIQRTEQGDSAVYLCASNLNRRTEETQYFGPGTRLLVL.

The chain links TRBV11-2 to TRBJ1-2; D uncertain. Germline-derived CDR1 and CDR2 are SGHAT and FQNNGV. This CDR3 has 10 residues. With 7 bases removed from V and 8 bases from J, the gap between germline ends came to 8 bases. The CDR3: CASNPWGYTF. CDR3 nucleotides: TGTGCCAGCAACCCTTGGGGCTACACCTTC.